The sequence of this TCR beta chain was determined in a study of post-analysis software for immune sequencing data. In the study overall: Disease courses included relapsing-remitting, secondary progressive and progressive-relapsing multiple sclerosis.

A remark on this clonotype: Antigen: not known.

Whole-study findings and limits: About 5 TRBV segments occurring more often in patients than controls included TRBV5-6, TRBV5-1 and TRBV20-1. Compared with controls, patients showed significantly lower normalized Chao1 diversity.

V lost 1 base and J 5 bases, leaving 10 bases between the germline ends. The CDR3 runs to 14 residues. The V gene's germline CDR1 is SEHNR and CDR2 FQNEAQ (reference sequence). Researchers reported that TCR beta cDNA libraries carried unique molecular identifiers. A population of roughly 0.9 to 11 million T cells gave rise to roughly 490,000 cDNA molecules. TCRdb re-called the PCR reads through MiXCR, storing one row per CDR3 protein. The table has 500,000 to 600,000 distinct CDR3 sequences, 40% to 50% seen once; the top ten hold around 1.7%. The V call is TRBV7-9, the J call TRBJ2-3, with D possibly matching TRBD2 (5 bases). The sequencing sample was made of blood. The TCR sequence derives from a girl aged 5 to 17 with multiple sclerosis. CDR3 region: CASSLDLGGDTQYF. The CDR3 DNA reads as TGTGCCAGCAGCTTAGACCTAGGAGGAGATACGCAGTATTTT.